Listed below are T cell receptor beta chains from one sample, sequenced in a study of T cell clones after liver transplantation. The data were produced by immunoSEQ multiplex PCR, yet TCRdb's version contains in-frame clones alone and is incomplete. The sample records 70,000 to 95,000 clones, around four fifths being singletons. Here the sequenced sample was CD4+ T cells from blood, taken at the 22-month timepoint. These receptors all come from a human patient who received a liver transplant. The graft donor may have given rise to some T cells. Both conserved end residues are part of each CDR3. The D gene is left open where the match is weak. Size is omitted from some rows. Given values are once, few, many or a class for expanded clones.

abundance	d_gene	v_gene	j_gene	CDR3nt	CDR3aa
-	-	TRBV27	TRBJ1-4	TGTGCCAGCAGTTGGCAGTGGAACGAAAAACTGTTTTTT	CASSWQWNEKLFF
once	TRBD2	TRBV4-2	TRBJ2-7	TGTGCCAGCAGCCAAGTTGGGACTAGCGGGGCCTACGAGCAGTACTTC	CASSQVGTSGAYEQYF
-	-	TRBV19	TRBJ2-3	TGTGCCAGCGCACTTAGCACAGATACGCAGTATTTT	CASALSTDTQYF
-	TRBD1	TRBV6-6	TRBJ1-1	TGTGCCAGCACCCCTAGACAGGGTGGAACTGAAGCTTTCTTT	CASTPRQGGTEAFF
once	TRBD2	TRBV11-1	TRBJ2-5	TGTGCCAGCAGCCCTTGGACTAGTCCAGAGACCCAGTACTTC	CASSPWTSPETQYF
few	-	TRBV18	TRBJ1-4	TGTGCCAGCTCGGCCGGCGTTTCCGAAAAACTGTTTTTT	CASSAGVSEKLFF
-	-	TRBV13	TRBJ2-7	TGTGCCAGCAGTCGCGACAGGTCTGGCGAGCAGTACTTC	CASSRDRSGEQYF
-	-	TRBV20-1	TRBJ1-1	TGCAGTGCTAGGAGTATAAGTGAAGCTTTCTTT	CSARSISEAFF
-	TRBD2	TRBV7-3	TRBJ2-1	TGTGCCAGCAGCTTAGCGGGAGGGAATGAGCAGTTCTTC	CASSLAGGNEQFF
-	-	TRBV6-1	TRBJ1-2	TGTGCCAGCAGCGCCAGTAACTATGGCTACACCTTC	CASSASNYGYTF
few	-	TRBV2	TRBJ2-2	TGTGCCAGCAGGGTTGGACAGTTCACCGGGGAGCTGTTTTTT	CASRVGQFTGELFF
-	-	TRBV5-1	TRBJ2-1	TGCGCCAGCAGCTTGGCCGGGGCTCTACGGGAGCAGTTCTTC	CASSLAGALREQFF
-	TRBD1	TRBV6-1	TRBJ2-7	TGTGCCAGCAGTGAATTCGGGACAGTCTCCTACGAGCAGTACTTC	CASSEFGTVSYEQYF
-	TRBD1	TRBV10-1	TRBJ1-3	TGCGCCAGCAGGATAAGCACGGGACAGGTCCGGTCCGGCTCTGGAAACACCATATATTTT	CASRISTGQVRSGSGNTIYF
-	TRBD1	TRBV10-3	TRBJ1-5	TGTGCCATCAGGGGGACAGGGGACAATCAGCCCCAGCATTTT	CAIRGTGDNQPQHF
-	TRBD1	TRBV5-1	TRBJ2-1	TGCGCCAGCAGCTCGAACACAGGGGGTGAGCAGTTCTTC	CASSSNTGGEQFF
few	-	TRBV29-1	TRBJ2-1	TGCAGCGTTGTCACCGTAACCTCCTACAATGAGCAGTTCTTC	CSVVTVTSYNEQFF
-	-	TRBV9	TRBJ2-3	TGTGCCAGCAAGGCGGGTAGCACAGATACGCAGTATTTT	CASKAGSTDTQYF